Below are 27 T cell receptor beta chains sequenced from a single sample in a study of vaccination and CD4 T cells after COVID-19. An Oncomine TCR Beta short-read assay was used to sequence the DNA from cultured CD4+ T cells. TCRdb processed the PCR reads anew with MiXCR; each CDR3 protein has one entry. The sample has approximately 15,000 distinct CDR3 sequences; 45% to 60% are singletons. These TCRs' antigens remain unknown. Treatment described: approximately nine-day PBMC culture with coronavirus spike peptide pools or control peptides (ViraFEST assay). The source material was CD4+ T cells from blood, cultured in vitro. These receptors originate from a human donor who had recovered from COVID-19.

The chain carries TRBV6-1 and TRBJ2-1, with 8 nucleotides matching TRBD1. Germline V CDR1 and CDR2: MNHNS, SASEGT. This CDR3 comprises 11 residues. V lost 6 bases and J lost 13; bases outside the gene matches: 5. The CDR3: CASRTGDTQFF. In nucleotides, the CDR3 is TGTGCCAGCAGGACAGGGGACACACAGTTCTTC.

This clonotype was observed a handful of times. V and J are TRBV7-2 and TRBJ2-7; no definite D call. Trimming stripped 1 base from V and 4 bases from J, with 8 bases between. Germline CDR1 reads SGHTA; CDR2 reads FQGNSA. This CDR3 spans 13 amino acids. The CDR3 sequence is CASSLGSQYEQYF. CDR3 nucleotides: TGTGCCAGCAGCTTAGGTTCTCAGTACGAGCAGTACTTC. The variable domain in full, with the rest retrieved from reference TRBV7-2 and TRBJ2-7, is GAGVSQSPSNKVTEKGKDVELRCDPISGHTALYWYRQSLGQGLEFLIYFQGNSAPDKSGLPSDRFSAERTGGSVSTLTIQRTQQEDSAVYLCASSLGSQYEQYFGPGTRLTVT.

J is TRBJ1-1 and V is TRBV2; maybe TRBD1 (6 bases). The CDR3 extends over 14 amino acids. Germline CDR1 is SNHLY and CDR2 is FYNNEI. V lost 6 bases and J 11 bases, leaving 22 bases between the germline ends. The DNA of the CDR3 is TGTGCCAGCAGGGAGATCAGGGGTACGTCTCCGGCTTTCTTT. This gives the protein CASREIRGTSPAFF. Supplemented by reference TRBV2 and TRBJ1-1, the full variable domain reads EPEVTQTPSHQVTQMGQEVILRCVPISNHLYFYWYRQILGQKVEFLVSFYNNEISEKSEIFDDQFSVERPDGSNFTLKIRSTKLEDSAMYFCASREIRGTSPAFFGQGTRLTVV.

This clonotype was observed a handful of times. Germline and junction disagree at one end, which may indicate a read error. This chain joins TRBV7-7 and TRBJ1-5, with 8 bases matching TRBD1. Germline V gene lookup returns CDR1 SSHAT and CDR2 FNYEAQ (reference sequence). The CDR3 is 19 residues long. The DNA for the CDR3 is TGTGCTAGCACCTATACCCCGGCAGAGGGACAGGATAGCAATCAGCCCCAGCATTTT. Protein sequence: CASTYTPAEGQDSNQPQHF.

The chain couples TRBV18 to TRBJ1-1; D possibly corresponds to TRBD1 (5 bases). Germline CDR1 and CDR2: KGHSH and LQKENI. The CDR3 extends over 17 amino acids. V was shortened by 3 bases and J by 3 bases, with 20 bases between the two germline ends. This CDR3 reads CASSPVILLTAYTEAFF. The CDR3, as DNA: TGTGCCAGCTCACCTGTGATACTCCTGACAGCCTACACTGAAGCTTTCTTT.

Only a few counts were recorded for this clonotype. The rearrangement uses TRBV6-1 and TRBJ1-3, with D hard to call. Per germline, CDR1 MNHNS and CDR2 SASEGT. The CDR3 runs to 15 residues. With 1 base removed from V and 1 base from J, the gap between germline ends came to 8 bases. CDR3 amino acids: CASSEGALSGNTIYF. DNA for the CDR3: TGTGCCAGCAGTGAAGGGGCCCTTTCTGGAAACACCATATATTTT.

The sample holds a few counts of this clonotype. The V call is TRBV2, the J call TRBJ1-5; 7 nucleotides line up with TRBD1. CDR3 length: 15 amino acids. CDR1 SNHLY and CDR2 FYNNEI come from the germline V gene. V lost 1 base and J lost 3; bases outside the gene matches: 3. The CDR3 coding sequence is TGTGCCAGCAGTGAAGAGACAGGGATCAATCAGCCCCAGCATTTT. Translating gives CASSEETGINQPQHF. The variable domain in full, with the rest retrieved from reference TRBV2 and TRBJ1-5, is EPEVTQTPSHQVTQMGQEVILRCVPISNHLYFYWYRQILGQKVEFLVSFYNNEISEKSEIFDDQFSVERPDGSNFTLKIRSTKLEDSAMYFCASSEETGINQPQHFGDGTRLSIL.

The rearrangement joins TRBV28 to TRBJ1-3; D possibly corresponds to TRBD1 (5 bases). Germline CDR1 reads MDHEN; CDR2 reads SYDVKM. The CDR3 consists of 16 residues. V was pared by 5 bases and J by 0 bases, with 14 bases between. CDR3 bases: TGTGCCAGCAGTCCTCCGGGACCGCGCTCTGGAAACACCATATATTTT. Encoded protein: CASSPPGPRSGNTIYF.

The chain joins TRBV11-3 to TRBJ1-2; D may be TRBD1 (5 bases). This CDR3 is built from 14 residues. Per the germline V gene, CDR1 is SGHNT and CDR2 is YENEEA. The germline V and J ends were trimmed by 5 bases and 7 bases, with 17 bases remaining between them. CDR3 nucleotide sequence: TGTGCCAGCAGCCTCGGTGGGACCGAAGGTGGCTACACCTTC. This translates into CASSLGGTEGGYTF. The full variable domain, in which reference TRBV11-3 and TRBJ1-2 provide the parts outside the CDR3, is EAGVVQSPRYKIIEKKQPVAFWCNPISGHNTLYWYLQNLGQGPELLIRYENEEAVDDSQLPKDRFSAERLKGVDSTLKIQPAELGDSAVYLCASSLGGTEGGYTFGSGTRLTVV.

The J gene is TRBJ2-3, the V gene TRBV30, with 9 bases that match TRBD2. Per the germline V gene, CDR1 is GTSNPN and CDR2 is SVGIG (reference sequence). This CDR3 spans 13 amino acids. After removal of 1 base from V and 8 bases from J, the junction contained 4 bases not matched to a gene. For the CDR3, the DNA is TGTGCCTGGAGTGGCGGGAGGGCAGGTACGCAGTATTTT. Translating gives CAWSGGRAGTQYF.

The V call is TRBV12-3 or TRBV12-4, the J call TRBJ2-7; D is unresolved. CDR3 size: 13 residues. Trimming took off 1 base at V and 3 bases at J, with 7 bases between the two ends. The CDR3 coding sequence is TGTGCCAGCAGTTTAGGCATAAACTACGAGCAGTACTTC. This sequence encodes CASSLGINYEQYF.

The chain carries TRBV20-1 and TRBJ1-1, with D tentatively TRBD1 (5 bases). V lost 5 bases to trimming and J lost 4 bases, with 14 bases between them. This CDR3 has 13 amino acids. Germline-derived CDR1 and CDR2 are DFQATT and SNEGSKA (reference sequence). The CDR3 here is CSARPRVTTEAFF. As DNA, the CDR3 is TGCAGTGCTCGCCCCAGGGTTACCACTGAAGCTTTCTTT.

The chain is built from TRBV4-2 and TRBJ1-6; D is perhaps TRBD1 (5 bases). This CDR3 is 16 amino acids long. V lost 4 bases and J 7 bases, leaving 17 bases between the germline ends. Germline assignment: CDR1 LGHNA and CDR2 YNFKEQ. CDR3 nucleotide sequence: TGTGCCAGCAGCCCGGACGGTCGGCGGGGCAATTCACCCCTCCACTTT. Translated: CASSPDGRRGNSPLHF.

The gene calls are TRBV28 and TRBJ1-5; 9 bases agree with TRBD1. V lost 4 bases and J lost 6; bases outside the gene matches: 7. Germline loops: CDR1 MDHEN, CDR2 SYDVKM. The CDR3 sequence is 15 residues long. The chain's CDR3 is CASSSSGTGFQPQHF. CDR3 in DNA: TGTGCCAGCAGTTCCTCCGGGACAGGGTTTCAGCCCCAGCATTTT. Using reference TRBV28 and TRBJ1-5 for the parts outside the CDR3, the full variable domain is DVKVTQSSRYLVKRTGEKVFLECVQDMDHENMFWYRQDPGLGLRLIYFSYDVKMKEKGDIPEGYSVSREKKERFSLILESASTNQTSMYLCASSSSGTGFQPQHFGDGTRLSIL.

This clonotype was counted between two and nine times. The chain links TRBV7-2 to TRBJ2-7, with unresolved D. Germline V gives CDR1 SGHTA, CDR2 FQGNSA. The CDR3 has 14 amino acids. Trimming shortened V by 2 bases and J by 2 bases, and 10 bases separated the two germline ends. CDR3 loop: CASSLFQLPYEQYF. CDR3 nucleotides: TGTGCCAGCAGCTTATTCCAGCTACCCTACGAGCAGTACTTC.

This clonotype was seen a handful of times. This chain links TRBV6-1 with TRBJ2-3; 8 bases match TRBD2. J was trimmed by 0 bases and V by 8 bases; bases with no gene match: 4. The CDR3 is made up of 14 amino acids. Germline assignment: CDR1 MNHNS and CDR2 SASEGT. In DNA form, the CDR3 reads TGTGCCAGCCAAGTAGCGGGGAGCACAGATACGCAGTATTTT. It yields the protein CASQVAGSTDTQYF.

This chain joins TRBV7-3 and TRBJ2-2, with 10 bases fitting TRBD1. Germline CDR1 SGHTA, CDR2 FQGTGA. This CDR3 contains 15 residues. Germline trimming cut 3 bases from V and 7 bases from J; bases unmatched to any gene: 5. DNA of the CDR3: TGTGCCAGCAGCTTGACAGGGGGCGCCGGCGGGGAGCTGTTTTTT. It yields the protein CASSLTGGAGGELFF.

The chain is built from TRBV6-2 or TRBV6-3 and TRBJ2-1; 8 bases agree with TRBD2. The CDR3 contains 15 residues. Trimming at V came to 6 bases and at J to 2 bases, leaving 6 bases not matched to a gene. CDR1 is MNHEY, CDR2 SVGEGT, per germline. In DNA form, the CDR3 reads TGTGCCAGCAGCCTCTTAGCGGGGACCTACAATGAGCAGTTCTTC. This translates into CASSLLAGTYNEQFF.

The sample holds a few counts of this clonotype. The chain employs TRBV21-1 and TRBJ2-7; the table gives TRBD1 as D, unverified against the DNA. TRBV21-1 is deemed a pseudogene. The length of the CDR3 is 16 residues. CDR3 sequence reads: CASSKGEGSESYEQYF. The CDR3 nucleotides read TGTGCCAGCAGCAAAGGTGAGGGGTCTGAATCCTACGAGCAGTACTTC.

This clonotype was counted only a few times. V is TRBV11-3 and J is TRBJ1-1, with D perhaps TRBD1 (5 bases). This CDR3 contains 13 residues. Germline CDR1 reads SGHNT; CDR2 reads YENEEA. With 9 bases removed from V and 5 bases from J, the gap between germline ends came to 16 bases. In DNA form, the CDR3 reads TGTGCCAGTAGCCTGGAGGGGCTTACTGAAGCTTTCTTT. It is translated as CASSLEGLTEAFF.

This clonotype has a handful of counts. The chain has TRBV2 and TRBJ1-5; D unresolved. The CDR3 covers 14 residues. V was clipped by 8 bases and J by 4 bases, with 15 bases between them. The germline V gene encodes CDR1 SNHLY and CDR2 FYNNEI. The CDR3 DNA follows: TGTGCCAGCGGAGGTCAGTGGGGAAATCAGCCCCAGCATTTT. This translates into CASGGQWGNQPQHF.

CDR3 loop: CASETGGFGYTF. In DNA form, the CDR3 reads TGTGCCAGCGAAACGGGAGGGTTCGGCTACACCTTC. V gene TRBV28 combines with J gene TRBJ1-2; D gene uncertain. Trimming took 8 bases from V and 8 from J, leaving 15 bases between them. The germline V gene encodes CDR1 MDHEN and CDR2 SYDVKM. This CDR3 has 12 amino acids.

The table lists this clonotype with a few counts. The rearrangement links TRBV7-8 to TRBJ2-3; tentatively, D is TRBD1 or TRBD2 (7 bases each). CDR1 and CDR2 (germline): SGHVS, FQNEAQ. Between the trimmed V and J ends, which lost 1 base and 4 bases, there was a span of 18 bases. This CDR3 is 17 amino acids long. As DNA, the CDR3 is TGTGCCAGCAGCTTAGGCCCGACAGGGAGGGTATCAGATACGCAGTATTTT. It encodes CASSLGPTGRVSDTQYF.

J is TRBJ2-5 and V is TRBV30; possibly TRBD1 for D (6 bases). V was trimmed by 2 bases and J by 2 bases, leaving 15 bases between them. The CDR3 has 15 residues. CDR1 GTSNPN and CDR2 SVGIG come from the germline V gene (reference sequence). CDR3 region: CAWSPAQGWQETQYF. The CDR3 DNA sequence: TGTGCCTGGAGTCCAGCGCAGGGGTGGCAAGAGACCCAGTACTTC.

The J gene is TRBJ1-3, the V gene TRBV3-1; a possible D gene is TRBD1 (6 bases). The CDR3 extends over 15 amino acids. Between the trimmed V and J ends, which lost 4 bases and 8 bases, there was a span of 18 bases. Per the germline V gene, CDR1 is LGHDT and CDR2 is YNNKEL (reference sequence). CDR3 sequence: CASSPSGHWEHTIYF. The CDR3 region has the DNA TGTGCCAGCAGCCCCTCGGGACATTGGGAACACACCATATATTTT.

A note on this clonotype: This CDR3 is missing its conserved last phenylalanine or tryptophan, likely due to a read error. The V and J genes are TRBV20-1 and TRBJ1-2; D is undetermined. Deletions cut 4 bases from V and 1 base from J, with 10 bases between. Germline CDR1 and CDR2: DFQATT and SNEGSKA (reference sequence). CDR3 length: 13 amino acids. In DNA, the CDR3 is TGCAGTGCTAAAAGGGTAATTAACTATGGCTACACCCTC. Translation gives CSAKRVINYGYTL.

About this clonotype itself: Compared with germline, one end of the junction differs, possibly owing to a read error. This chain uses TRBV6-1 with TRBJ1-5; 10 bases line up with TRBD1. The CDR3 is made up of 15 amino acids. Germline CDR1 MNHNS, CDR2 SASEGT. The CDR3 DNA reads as TGTGCCGGCAGCCCCGGGGGACAGGGGCTCCAGCCCCAGCATTTT. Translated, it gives CAGSPGGQGLQPQHF.